A selection of T cell receptor beta chains follows, all from one sample in a study of cytomegalovirus exposure and HLA in healthy donors. Sequencing used immunoSEQ multiplex PCR; TCRdb keeps in-frame clones, though not all of them. The sample includes about 64,000 clones, over 70% seen only once; the top ten take about 4.8%. The sequencing input was PBMCs. The receptor set was obtained from a male donor in good health and CMV-seropositive. The CDR3 runs from the conserved cysteine through the conserved F or W. The D gene is left open where the match is weak. Clone size appears in some rows only: once, few, many, or a class for an expanded clone.

TRBV12-5,15,NA,TRBJ2-7,TRBD1,TGTGCTAGTGGTTCCCGGGACAGGGGAATCTACGAGCAGTACTTC,CASGSRDRGIYEQYF
TRBV27,15,NA,TRBJ1-2,NA,TGTGCCAGCAGCCCTACAGGCTTTCTATGGTATGGCTACACCTTC,CASSPTGFLWYGYTF
TRBV4-3,15,few,TRBJ2-2,NA,TGCGCCAGCAGCCAAGAGGTCCGGGGCACCGGGGAGCTGTTTTTT,CASSQEVRGTGELFF
TRBV28,15,NA,TRBJ1-6,NA,TGTGCCAGCAGTAGAATCGGGACTAATAATTCACCCCTCCACTTT,CASSRIGTNNSPLHF
TRBV5-1,15,NA,TRBJ1-2,NA,TGCGCCAGCAGCTTGGATTCCCTACTCTCCTATGGCTACACCTTC,CASSLDSLLSYGYTF
TRBV7-9,13,NA,TRBJ1-2,NA,TGTGCCAGCAGCTTAGGGACAGCATATGGCTACACCTTC,CASSLGTAYGYTF
TRBV7-9,15,NA,TRBJ2-3,TRBD1,TGTGCCAGCAGCTTCGGGACAGGTGCCACAGATACGCAGTATTTT,CASSFGTGATDTQYF
TRBV4-2,18,NA,TRBJ1-4,TRBD1,TGTGCCAGCAGGGACTACCAGGGGGGACTTCGAACTAATGAAAAACTGTTTTTT,CASRDYQGGLRTNEKLFF
TRBV28,15,NA,TRBJ1-2,NA,TGTGCCAGCAGCACGGACTCAGCATTTGATTATGGCTACACCTTC,CASSTDSAFDYGYTF
TRBV29-1,12,NA,TRBJ1-6,TRBD1,TGCAGCGTTCGGGACAGTAATTCACCCCTCCACTTT,CSVRDSNSPLHF
TRBV15,14,NA,TRBJ1-1,NA,TGTGCCACCAGCAGACAGGGAGGGCTCACTGAAGCTTTCTTT,CATSRQGGLTEAFF
TRBV27,14,NA,TRBJ2-7,NA,TGTGCCAGCAGTTTTCTAGCGTCCTACTACGAGCAGTACTTC,CASSFLASYYEQYF
TRBV4-1,14,NA,TRBJ2-7,NA,TGCGCCAGCAGCCAAGTGCCAGGGACCTACGAGCAGTACTTC,CASSQVPGTYEQYF
TRBV28,16,NA,TRBJ1-4,NA,TGTGCCAGCAGTCCCCTCACGAGGGGGAATAATGAAAAACTGTTTTTT,CASSPLTRGNNEKLFF
TRBV6-5,16,once,TRBJ1-2,TRBD1,TGTGCCAGCAGTTACTCCTGGGGGGACAGGGGGCATGGCTACACCTTC,CASSYSWGDRGHGYTF
TRBV29-1,11,once,TRBJ1-2,NA,TGCAGCGTTGACGGGGGCTATGGCTACACCTTC,CSVDGGYGYTF
TRBV7-2,15,NA,TRBJ1-2,NA,TGTGCCAGCAGCTTAGATCCAGGGCTTAACTATGGCTACACCTTC,CASSLDPGLNYGYTF
TRBV5-8,16,NA,TRBJ2-1,NA,TGTGCCAGCAGCTCCCTGTCTTTTTCCTCCTACAATGAGCAGTTCTTC,CASSSLSFSSYNEQFF
TRBV4-1,13,NA,TRBJ2-3,NA,TGCGCCAGCAGCCAAGTGACTCTCGGTACGCAGTATTTT,CASSQVTLGTQYF
TRBV4-2,14,NA,TRBJ2-5,NA,TGTGCCAGCAGCCAAGGCGGGCGGAGAGAGACCCAGTACTTC,CASSQGGRRETQYF
TRBV4-3,15,once,TRBJ1-2,NA,TGCGCCAGCAGCCACTACGGGGAGGCCCGGGGCGGCTACACCTTC,CASSHYGEARGGYTF
TRBV7-2,14,once,TRBJ1-1,NA,TGTGCCAGCAGCTCGTTTGGGGGCGGCACTGAAGCTTTCTTT,CASSSFGGGTEAFF
TRBV7-3,15,NA,TRBJ1-1,NA,TGTGCCAGCAGCTTAACCGCAGGGCCCAACACTGAAGCTTTCTTT,CASSLTAGPNTEAFF
TRBV7-2,18,NA,TRBJ1-1,TRBD1,TGTGCCAGCAGCTTACTGGGACAGGGACCCTTTTCAAACACTGAAGCTTTCTTT,CASSLLGQGPFSNTEAFF
TRBV25-1,16,NA,TRBJ1-2,TRBD1,TGTGCCAGCAGTGAGTACCGACAGGGGGATTACTATGGCTACACCTTC,CASSEYRQGDYYGYTF
TRBV5-1,18,NA,TRBJ1-5,TRBD1,TGCGCCAGCAGCCTAGGGACAGGGGGCGCTTATAGCAATCAGCCCCAGCATTTT,CASSLGTGGAYSNQPQHF
TRBV7-9,13,NA,TRBJ1-2,TRBD1,TGTGCCAGCAGCCGGACAGGAGGCGATGGCTACACCTTC,CASSRTGGDGYTF
TRBV6-1,14,NA,TRBJ1-1,NA,TGTGCCAGCAGTGAACCGGGATATAAGACTGAAGCTTTCTTT,CASSEPGYKTEAFF
TRBV6-6,13,NA,TRBJ2-5,TRBD1,TGTGCCAGCACCTTGACAGGGCAAGAGACCCAGTACTTC,CASTLTGQETQYF
TRBV7-6,18,once,TRBJ2-1,TRBD1,TGTGCCAGCAGCTTAAGCTTTTCGTCCCAGGGGGCGAGGAATGAGCAGTTCTTC,CASSLSFSSQGARNEQFF
TRBV6-5,15,NA,TRBJ1-1,NA,TGTGCCAGCAGTTACTCGGACAGACCTAACACTGAAGCTTTCTTT,CASSYSDRPNTEAFF